This T cell receptor beta chain was documented in a study of T cells of healthy individuals. This CDR3 region has 13 residues. The germline V gene encodes CDR1 SGHTA and CDR2 FQGNSA. Trimming stripped 5 bases from V and 5 bases from J, with 11 bases between. TCRdb reanalysed the 5' RACE reads using MiXCR and keeps one entry per CDR3 protein. The data contain about 53,000 distinct CDR3 sequences, approximately 15% of them seen just once; the ten biggest clones take up 15% to 20%. Many counts were recorded for this clonotype. This receptor was identified in a human donor in good health. This chain uses TRBV7-2 with TRBJ2-3; tentatively, D is TRBD2 (6 bases). The DNA of the CDR3 is TGTGCCAGCAGCCCAGCGCGGGGAGATACGCAGTATTTT. The encoded protein is CASSPARGDTQYF.